The clone carrying this T cell receptor beta chain is medium-sized in the sample. Its antigen remains unidentified. The data belong to a study of CD8 T cells in ankylosing spondylitis. General observations from the study: Matched synovial fluid from ankylosing spondylitis patients was reported to be enriched for disease-linked clones. Previous work reported some of these motif variants in the synovial fluid and blood of reactive arthritis.

Generation of TCR beta libraries employed quantitative 5'-RACE incorporating molecular barcodes. Using its own MiXCR run on the 5' RACE reads, TCRdb lists one record per CDR3 protein. Of 180,000 or so distinct CDR3 sequences listed, around a tenth were seen once; the top ten hold about 28%. The ends lost 5 bases at V and 6 bases at J; junction bases unmatched: 11. This CDR3 is built from 15 residues. CDR1 is SEHNR and CDR2 is FQNEAQ in the germline V gene (reference sequence). The chain carries TRBV7-9 and TRBJ2-5, with 8 bases that match TRBD1. This receptor was taken from a male donor with ankylosing spondylitis or in good health (not recorded which). Sequencing input: blood, either unsorted or a sorted T cell fraction (not recorded which). The CDR3 coding sequence is TGTGCCAGCAGCATATACGGACAGGGAGGAAAGACCCAGTACTTC. Translating gives CASSIYGQGGKTQYF. The complete variable domain, with remaining parts taken from reference TRBV7-9 and TRBJ2-5, reads DTGVSQNPRHKITKRGQNVTFRCDPISEHNRLYWYRQTLGQGPEFLTYFQNEAQLEKSRLLSDRFSAERPKGSFSTLEIQRTEQGDSAMYLCASSIYGQGGKTQYFGPGTRLLVL.